This T cell receptor (beta chain) appears in the sequencing data of a study of tumor and adjacent non-tumor tissue in lung cancer. Worth noting for this clonotype: Compared with germline, one end of the junction differs, possibly owing to a read error.

A modified ARM-PCR protocol with three rounds of nested PCR amplified TCRbeta. TCRdb analysed the multiplex PCR reads with MiXCR anew, one entry per CDR3 protein. Of tens of thousands of distinct CDR3 sequences in the sample, less than 75% were seen once. The CDR3 loop spans 16 amino acids. CDR1 is SQVTM, CDR2 ANQGSEA, per germline. RNA was extracted from bulk tissue without any cell sorting. V and J are TRBV29-1 and TRBJ2-5, with TRBD2 as a possible D gene (5 bases). The sequence derives from a man in his 60s with non-small cell lung cancer. Sequenced input: lung tumor tissue. DNA of the CDR3: TGCAGCGTTGAACGAGTAGAGGGAGCCTTCCAAGAGGCCCAGTACTTC. This encodes CSVERVEGAFQEAQYF.